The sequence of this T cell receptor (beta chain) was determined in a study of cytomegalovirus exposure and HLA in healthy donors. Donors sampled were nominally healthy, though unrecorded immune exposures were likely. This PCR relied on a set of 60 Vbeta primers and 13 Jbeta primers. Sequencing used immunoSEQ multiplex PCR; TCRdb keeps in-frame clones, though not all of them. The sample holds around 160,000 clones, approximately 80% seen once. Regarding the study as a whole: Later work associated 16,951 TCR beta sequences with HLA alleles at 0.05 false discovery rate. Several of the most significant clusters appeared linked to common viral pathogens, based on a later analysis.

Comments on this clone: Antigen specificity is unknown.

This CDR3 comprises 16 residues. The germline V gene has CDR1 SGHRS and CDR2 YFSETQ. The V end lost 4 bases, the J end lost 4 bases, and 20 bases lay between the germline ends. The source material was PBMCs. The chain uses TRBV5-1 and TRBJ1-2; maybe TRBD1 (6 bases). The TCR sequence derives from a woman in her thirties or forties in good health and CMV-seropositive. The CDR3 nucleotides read TGCGCCAGCAGCGAGGGGCAGGGGCCGCCAGGCTATGGCTACACCTTC. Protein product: CASSEGQGPPGYGYTF.